Sequencing of this TCR beta chain was carried out in a study of T cells in Graves' hyperthyroidism and ophthalmopathy. Findings and caveats of the study: The blood repertoire included most of the expanded thyroid clonotypes above 0.001.

The CDR3 has 14 residues. The V gene's germline CDR1 is SQVTM and CDR2 ANQGSEA. Stability of Graves' hyperthyroidism was defined as absent ophthalmopathy progression within 18 months. Researchers amplified the TCR beta CDR3 regions from RNA transcripts. The study used the HTBI primer set for a first-round RT-PCR of the TCR CDR3. Each CDR3 protein is one row after TCRdb ran MiXCR on the multiplex PCR reads. Among a few hundred thousand distinct CDR3 sequences listed, about 16% were seen once. About this clonotype: The antigen is unknown. A junction end diverges from the germline sequence, so it may reflect a read error.

The material sequenced was blood. This TCR derives from a woman aged 25-40 years with Graves' hyperthyroidism. The V call is TRBV29-1, the J call TRBJ2-5; no clear D. CDR3 nucleotides: TGCAGCGTTGAAGACAGGCCCCTCCAAGAGACCCAGTGCTTC. Residues: CSVEDRPLQETQCF.